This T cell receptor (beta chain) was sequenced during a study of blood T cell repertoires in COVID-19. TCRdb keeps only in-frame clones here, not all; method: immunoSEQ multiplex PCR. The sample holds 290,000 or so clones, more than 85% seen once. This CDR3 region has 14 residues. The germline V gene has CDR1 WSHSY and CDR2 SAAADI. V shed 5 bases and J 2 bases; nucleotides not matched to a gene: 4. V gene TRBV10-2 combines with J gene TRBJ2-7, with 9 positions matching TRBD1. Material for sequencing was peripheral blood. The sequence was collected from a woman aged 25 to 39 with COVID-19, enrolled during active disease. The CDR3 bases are TGCGCCAGCAGTCGACAGGGGGTAACCTACGAGCAGTACTTC. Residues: CASSRQGVTYEQYF.